The 24 T cell receptor beta chains listed next were all sequenced from one sample in a study of metastatic and nonmetastatic thyroid tumors. TCRdb re-clonotyped the PCR reads via MiXCR. This repertoire shows tens of thousands of clones, 20% to 25% found once; its top ten account for about 14%. No treatment of any kind had been given to any patient before thyroid surgery. The specimen sequenced was tumor tissue. The receptors were sampled from a female donor with papillary thyroid cancer or a benign thyroid nodule (not recorded which). Some clones in this sample may be carry-over from other donors' samples.

The V call is TRBV20-1, the J call TRBJ2-7, with 11 bases that match TRBD2. This CDR3 spans 15 amino acids. Germline V gene lookup returns CDR1 DFQATT and CDR2 SNEGSKA (reference sequence). V lost 3 bases and J lost 6; bases outside the gene matches: 10. CDR3: CSASGLAGGVIEQYF. The CDR3 nucleotides are TGCAGTGCTAGCGGGCTAGCGGGAGGAGTGATCGAGCAGTACTTC.

Ten or more counts support this clone. The chain uses TRBV12-3 or TRBV12-4 and TRBJ1-4; a weak D match, TRBD1 (5 bases). The CDR3 covers 15 residues. Trimming removed 3 bases at V and 3 bases at J, with 11 bases between. The CDR3: CASSFRGGANEKLFF. The CDR3 nucleotides read TGTGCCAGCAGTTTTAGGGGTGGTGCTAATGAAAAACTGTTTTTT.

This clone was seen ten or more times. The chain uses TRBV6-4 and TRBJ2-3; no clear D gene. Per germline, CDR1 MRHNA and CDR2 SNTAGT. V was cut by 6 bases and J by 2 bases, with 12 bases left in between. This CDR3 comprises 14 residues. The CDR3 nucleotides read TGTGCCAGCAGGGCAGATACCTCCACAGATACGCAGTATTTT. It codes for CASRADTSTDTQYF.

CDR3 sequence: CASSDVRSGRPSYEQYF. CDR3 bases: TGTGCCAGCAGTGACGTAAGGTCTGGACGGCCTTCCTACGAGCAGTACTTC. This chain uses TRBV25-1 with TRBJ2-7; D is uncertain. This CDR3 comprises 17 residues. Per germline, CDR1 MGHDK and CDR2 SYGVNS. V lost 3 bases and J 1 base, leaving 19 bases between the germline ends.

This clone occurred many times. This chain links TRBV11-1 with TRBJ2-3, with 10 bases matching TRBD2. CDR1 is SGHAT and CDR2 is FQDESV in the germline V gene (reference sequence). The CDR3 loop spans 15 amino acids. With 5 bases clipped from V and 6 bases from J, the junction kept 8 bases outside the gene matches. As DNA, the CDR3 is TGTGCCAGCAGCCCACTAGCGGGGCCTGGGGATACGCAGTATTTT. Translation gives CASSPLAGPGDTQYF.

Of note for this clone: This may be a read error: a much more frequent sequence differs by one nucleotide. The chain employs TRBV6-5 and TRBJ2-1; possible D gene TRBD2, 5 bases. The CDR3 has 17 residues. Germline values: CDR1 MNHEY, CDR2 SVGAGI. The CDR3 DNA reads TGTGCCAGCAGTTCTCTTCGGGATTTCAGCTCCTACAGTGAGCAGTTCTTC. It translates to CASSSLRDFSSYSEQFF.

In its sample, this clone ranks as large. Here the CDR3 reads CASSETGEGTEAFF. The CDR3, as DNA: TGTGCCAGCAGTGAGACAGGGGAGGGCACTGAAGCTTTCTTT. The chain is built from TRBV28 and TRBJ1-1; 8 positions agree with TRBD1. This CDR3 is built from 14 residues. Germline loops: CDR1 MDHEN, CDR2 SYDVKM. The junction had 6 bases not matched to a gene; V was cut back by 5 bases and J by 4 bases.

This clone is judged medium-sized. The rearrangement uses TRBV7-2 and TRBJ2-7, with TRBD2 matching over 7 bases. Germline-derived CDR1 and CDR2 are SGHTA and FQGNSA. Trimming took 5 bases from V and 3 from J; bases not matched to a gene: 1. CDR3 size: 12 residues. CDR3 residues: CASSGGGYEQYF. CDR3 sequence (DNA): TGTGCCAGCAGCGGGGGGGGCTACGAGCAGTACTTC. Using reference TRBV7-2 and TRBJ2-7 for the parts outside the CDR3, the full variable domain is GAGVSQSPSNKVTEKGKDVELRCDPISGHTALYWYRQSLGQGLEFLIYFQGNSAPDKSGLPSDRFSAERTGGSVSTLTIQRTQQEDSAVYLCASSGGGYEQYFGPGTRLTVT.

The chain couples TRBV7-2 to TRBJ1-1; TRBD1 might be the D (6 bases). CDR1 and CDR2 from the germline V gene are SGHTA and FQGNSA. With 5 bases removed from V and 7 bases from J, the gap between germline ends came to 11 bases. The CDR3 contains 12 residues. The DNA for the CDR3 is TGTGCCAGCAGCCCGACAGGACTTGAAGCTTTCTTT. This encodes CASSPTGLEAFF.

This clone has ten or more counts. The chain links TRBV11-1 to TRBJ2-1, with TRBD1 as a possible D gene (5 bases). The germline V gene encodes CDR1 SGHAT and CDR2 FQDESV (reference sequence). V was pared by 1 base and J by 4 bases, with 5 bases between. This CDR3 region has 13 residues. CDR3: CASSLDRYNEQFF. DNA for the CDR3: TGTGCCAGCAGCTTAGACAGGTACAATGAGCAGTTCTTC.

This clone occurred many times. The V call is TRBV4-1, the J call TRBJ2-5; D is possibly TRBD2 (5 bases). Germline loops: CDR1 MGHRA, CDR2 YSYEKL. The CDR3 consists of 16 residues. Deletions cut 5 bases from V and 0 bases from J, with 16 bases between. This CDR3 reads CASSSRIGSHQETQYF. In DNA, the CDR3 is TGCGCCAGCAGCTCACGGATAGGGAGCCACCAAGAGACCCAGTACTTC.

The rearrangement uses TRBV6-4 and TRBJ2-1; 7 nucleotides agree with TRBD1. The CDR3 runs to 14 residues. V shed 0 bases and J 5 bases; nucleotides not matched to a gene: 1. Germline-derived CDR1 and CDR2 are MRHNA and SNTAGT. CDR3 sequence (DNA): TGTGCCAGCAGTGACTCGACAGGGCACAATGAGCAGTTCTTC. Its translation is CASSDSTGHNEQFF.

The V gene is TRBV5-1, the J gene TRBJ2-5; 13 bases align to TRBD2. Germline V gene sequence: CDR1 SGHRS, CDR2 YFSETQ. The CDR3 is 16 amino acids. Unmatched junction bases numbered 14, after V lost 4 bases and J lost 11 bases. The DNA of the CDR3 is TGCGCCAGCAGCCCAGGACTAGCGGGAGTGGGGGAGGCACAGTACTTC. Its protein is CASSPGLAGVGEAQYF.

The chain recombines TRBV11-2 with TRBJ1-5; TRBD1 matches at 9 bases. The germline V gene encodes CDR1 SGHAT and CDR2 FQNNGV. The V and J ends lost 5 bases and 2 bases, in that order; junction bases with no gene match: 7. CDR3 length: 16 amino acids. The CDR3 protein is CASSADRGGGNQPQHF. CDR3 nucleotide sequence: TGTGCCAGCAGCGCGGACAGGGGAGGAGGCAATCAGCCCCAGCATTTT.

This clone was counted ten times or more. The chain carries TRBV5-1 and TRBJ1-2, with D maybe TRBD1 (6 bases). V lost 4 bases and J 2 bases, leaving 9 bases between the germline ends. In germline, CDR1 is SGHRS, CDR2 YFSETQ. The CDR3 is made up of 13 amino acids. CDR3 in DNA: TGCGCCAGCAGCCGGGACACAAACTATGGCTACACCTTC. Encoded protein: CASSRDTNYGYTF.

The V call is TRBV19, the J call TRBJ1-1, with a tentative D call TRBD1 (6 bases). The germline V gene encodes CDR1 LNHDA and CDR2 SQIVND (reference sequence). The CDR3 loop spans 14 amino acids. V lost 5 bases to trimming and J lost 2 bases, with 12 bases between them. CDR3: CASSRRTVNTEAFF. Here the CDR3 DNA reads TGTGCCAGTAGTCGACGGACAGTTAACACTGAAGCTTTCTTT.

This clone was observed at least ten times. V is TRBV12-3 or TRBV12-4 and J is TRBJ2-5; 8 bases line up with TRBD2. The CDR3 sequence is 14 residues long. V lost 5 bases and J lost 5; bases outside the gene matches: 7. The CDR3 loop is CASSQLGLDETQYF. The CDR3 DNA follows: TGTGCCAGCAGTCAACTGGGACTAGATGAGACCCAGTACTTC.

At least ten counts were recorded for this clone. The chain combines TRBV6-2 or TRBV6-3 with TRBJ2-5; D call uncertain. Germline V gene sequence: CDR1 MNHEY, CDR2 SVGEGT. The germline V and J ends were trimmed by 8 bases and 5 bases, with 12 bases remaining between them. This CDR3 region has 12 residues. Here the CDR3 DNA reads TGTGCCAGCTCGCGTTCGAGTGAGACCCAGTACTTC. This translates into CASSRSSETQYF.

This chain connects TRBV7-8 to TRBJ1-3; D possibly corresponds to TRBD1 (6 bases). Trimming cost V 1 base and J 0 bases, with 13 bases left between them. Germline CDR1 reads SGHVS; CDR2 reads FQNEAQ. The CDR3 contains 17 residues. The CDR3 loop reads CASSLGNRADSGNTIYF. Here the CDR3 DNA reads TGTGCCAGCAGCTTAGGTAACAGGGCCGACTCTGGAAACACCATATATTTT.

This clone was seen a handful of times. This chain links TRBV7-9 with TRBJ1-1; weak D call: TRBD1 (5 bases). V dropped 3 bases and J dropped 11 bases, with 13 bases sitting between them. This CDR3 comprises 12 residues. In germline, CDR1 is SEHNR, CDR2 FQNEAQ (reference sequence). DNA of the CDR3: TGTGCCAGCAGCTTGGGGGGAGCGGGGGCTTTCTTT. Residues: CASSLGGAGAFF.

With regard to this clone: A much bigger clone sits one base away, suggesting this may be a read error. The missing conserved phenylalanine or tryptophan at the end of this CDR3 makes a read error likely. The J gene is TRBJ2-5, the V gene TRBV9, with no clear D. The CDR3 spans 13 residues. V was clipped by 0 bases and J by 2 bases, with 5 bases between them. Germline V CDR1 and CDR2: SGDLS, YYNGEE. The CDR3 DNA reads as TGTGCCAGCAGCGTAGCAGGTCAAGAGACCCAGTACCTC. It specifies CASSVAGQETQYL.

This clone was seen just once. This sequence joins TRBV13 and TRBJ2-1, with 9 bases aligning to TRBD2. Germline V gene sequence: CDR1 PRHDT, CDR2 FYEKMQ (reference sequence). The V and J ends lost 6 bases and 2 bases, in that order; junction bases with no gene match: 11. This CDR3 comprises 17 residues. The CDR3 DNA is TGTGCCAGCAGGGTACGGGGTGGCGGGAGGGCCTACAATGAGCAGTTCTTC. Protein product: CASRVRGGGRAYNEQFF.

This clone showed up just a few times. With a much larger clone just one base away, this may be a read error. V usage is TRBV5-6 and J usage is TRBJ2-1, with D perhaps matching TRBD1 (6 bases). The CDR3 runs to 14 residues. Looked up from germline, CDR1 is SGHDT and CDR2 is YYEEEE. The CDR3 DNA reads as TGTGCCAGCGGCTTGGATTATACAGGGTACGTGACGTTCTTC. Translated, it gives CASGLDYTGYVTFF.

This sequence joins TRBV6-2 or TRBV6-3 and TRBJ2-5, with 13 bases lining up with TRBD2. Germline CDR1 is MNHEY and CDR2 is SVGEGT. V lost 4 bases, J lost 1 base, and 6 bases stayed unmatched. The CDR3 spans 17 residues. CDR3: CASSFRTSGRTQETQYF. Here the CDR3 DNA reads TGTGCCAGCAGTTTTCGGACTAGCGGGAGAACCCAAGAGACCCAGTACTTC.